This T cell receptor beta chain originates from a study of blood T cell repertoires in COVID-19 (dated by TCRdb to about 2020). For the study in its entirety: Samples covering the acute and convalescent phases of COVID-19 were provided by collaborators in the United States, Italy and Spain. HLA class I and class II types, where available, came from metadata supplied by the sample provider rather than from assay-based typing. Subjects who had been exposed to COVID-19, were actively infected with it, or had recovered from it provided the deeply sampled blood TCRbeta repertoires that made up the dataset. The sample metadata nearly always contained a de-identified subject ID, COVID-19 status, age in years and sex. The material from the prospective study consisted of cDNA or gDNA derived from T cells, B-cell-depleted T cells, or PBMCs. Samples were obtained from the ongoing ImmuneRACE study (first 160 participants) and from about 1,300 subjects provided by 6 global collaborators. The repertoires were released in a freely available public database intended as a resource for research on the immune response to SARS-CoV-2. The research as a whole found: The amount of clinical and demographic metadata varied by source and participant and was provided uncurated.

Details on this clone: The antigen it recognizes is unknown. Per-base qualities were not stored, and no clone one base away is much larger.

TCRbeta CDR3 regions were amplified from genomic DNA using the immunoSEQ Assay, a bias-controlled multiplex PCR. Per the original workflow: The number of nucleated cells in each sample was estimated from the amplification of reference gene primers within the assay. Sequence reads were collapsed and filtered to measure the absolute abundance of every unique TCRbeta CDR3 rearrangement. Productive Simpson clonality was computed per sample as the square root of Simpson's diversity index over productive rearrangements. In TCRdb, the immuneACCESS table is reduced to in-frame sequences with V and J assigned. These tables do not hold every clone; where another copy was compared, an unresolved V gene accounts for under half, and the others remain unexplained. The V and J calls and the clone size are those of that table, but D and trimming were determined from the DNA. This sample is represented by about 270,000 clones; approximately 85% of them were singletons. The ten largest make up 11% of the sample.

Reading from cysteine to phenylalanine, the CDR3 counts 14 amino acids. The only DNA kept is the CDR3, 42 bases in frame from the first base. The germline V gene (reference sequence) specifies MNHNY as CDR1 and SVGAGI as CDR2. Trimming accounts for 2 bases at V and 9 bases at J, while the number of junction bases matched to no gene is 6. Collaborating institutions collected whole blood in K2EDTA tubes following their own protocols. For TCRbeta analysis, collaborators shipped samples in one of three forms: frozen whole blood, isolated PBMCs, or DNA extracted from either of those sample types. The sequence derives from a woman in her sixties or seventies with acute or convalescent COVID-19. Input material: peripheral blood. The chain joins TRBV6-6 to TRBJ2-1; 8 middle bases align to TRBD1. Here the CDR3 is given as CASSYPEQGVEQFF. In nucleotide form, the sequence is TGTGCCAGCAGTTACCCAGAACAGGGGGTTGAGCAGTTCTTC.